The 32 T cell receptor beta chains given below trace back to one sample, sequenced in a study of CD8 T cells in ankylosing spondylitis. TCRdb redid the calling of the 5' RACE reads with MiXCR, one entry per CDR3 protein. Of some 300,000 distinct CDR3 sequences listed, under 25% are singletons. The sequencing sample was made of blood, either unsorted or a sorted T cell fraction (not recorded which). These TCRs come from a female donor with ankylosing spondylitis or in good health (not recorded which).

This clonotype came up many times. The CDR3 loop is CSAPDRARRNTIYF. The CDR3 bases are TGCAGTGCTCCGGACAGGGCGAGGCGAAACACCATATATTTT. J is TRBJ1-3 and V is TRBV20-1; 8 bases are shared with TRBD1. The junction had 8 bases not matched to a gene; V was cut back by 5 bases and J by 5 bases. The CDR3 runs to 14 residues. Germline CDR1 reads DFQATT; CDR2 reads SNEGSKA (reference sequence).

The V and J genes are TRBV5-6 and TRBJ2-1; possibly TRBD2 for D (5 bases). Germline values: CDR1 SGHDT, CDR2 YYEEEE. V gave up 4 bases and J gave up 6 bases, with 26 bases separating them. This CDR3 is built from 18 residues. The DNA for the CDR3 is TGTGCCAGCAGCCCCCTTCCTAGAAGCGGCCCCGCGCCCAATGAGCAGTTCTTC. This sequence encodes CASSPLPRSGPAPNEQFF.

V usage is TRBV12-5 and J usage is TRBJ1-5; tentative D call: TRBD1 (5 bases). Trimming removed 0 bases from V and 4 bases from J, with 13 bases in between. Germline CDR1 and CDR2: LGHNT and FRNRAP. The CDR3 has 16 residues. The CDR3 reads CASGLVERWGNQPQHF. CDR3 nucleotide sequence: TGTGCTAGTGGTTTGGTGGAGAGGTGGGGGAATCAGCCCCAGCATTTT.

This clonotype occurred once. This CDR3 is CASSRQTGLLLEQYF. CDR3 sequence (DNA): TGCGCCAGCAGCCGCCAGACAGGACTCCTCCTCGAGCAGTACTTC. The gene calls are TRBV5-1 and TRBJ2-7, with D tentatively TRBD1 (6 bases). The V end lost 4 bases, the J end lost 6 bases, and 20 bases lay between the germline ends. Per the germline V gene, CDR1 is SGHRS and CDR2 is YFSETQ. The CDR3 totals 15 residues.

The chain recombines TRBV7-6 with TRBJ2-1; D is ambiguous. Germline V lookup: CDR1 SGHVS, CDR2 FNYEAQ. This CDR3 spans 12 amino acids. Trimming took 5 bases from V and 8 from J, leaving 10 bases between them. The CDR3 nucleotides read TGTGCCAGCAGCCCAAGGGCGGATGAGCAGTTCTTC. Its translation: CASSPRADEQFF.

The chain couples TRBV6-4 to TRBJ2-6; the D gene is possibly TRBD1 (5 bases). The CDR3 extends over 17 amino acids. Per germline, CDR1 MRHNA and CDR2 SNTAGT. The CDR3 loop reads CTCSFGNRSPGANVLTF. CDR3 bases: TGTACCTGCTCCTTTGGGAACAGGTCCCCTGGGGCCAACGTCCTGACTTTC.

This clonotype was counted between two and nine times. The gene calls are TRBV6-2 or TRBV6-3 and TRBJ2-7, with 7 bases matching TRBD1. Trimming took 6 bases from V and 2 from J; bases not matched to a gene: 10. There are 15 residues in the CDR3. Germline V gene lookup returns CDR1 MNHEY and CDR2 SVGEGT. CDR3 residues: CASSRHRGRTYEQYF. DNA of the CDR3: TGTGCCAGCAGCCGCCACAGGGGACGGACCTACGAGCAGTACTTC.

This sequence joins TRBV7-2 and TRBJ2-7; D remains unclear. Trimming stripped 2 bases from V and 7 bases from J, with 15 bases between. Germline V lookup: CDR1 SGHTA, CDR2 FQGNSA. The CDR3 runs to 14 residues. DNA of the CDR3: TGTGCCAGCAGCTTATCCTCGGGTAGCCTAGAGCAGTACTTC. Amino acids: CASSLSSGSLEQYF. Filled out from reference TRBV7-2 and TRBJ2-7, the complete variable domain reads GAGVSQSPSNKVTEKGKDVELRCDPISGHTALYWYRQSLGQGLEFLIYFQGNSAPDKSGLPSDRFSAERTGGSVSTLTIQRTQQEDSAVYLCASSLSSGSLEQYFGPGTRLTVT.

CDR3 protein: CSARGTGVYEQYF. DNA of the CDR3: TGCAGTGCTAGAGGGACAGGAGTCTACGAGCAGTACTTC. The chain couples TRBV20-1 to TRBJ2-7; 7 nucleotides match TRBD1. The CDR3 runs to 13 residues. V lost 1 base and J lost 3; bases outside the gene matches: 3. The germline CDR1 and CDR2 sequences are DFQATT and SNEGSKA (reference sequence).

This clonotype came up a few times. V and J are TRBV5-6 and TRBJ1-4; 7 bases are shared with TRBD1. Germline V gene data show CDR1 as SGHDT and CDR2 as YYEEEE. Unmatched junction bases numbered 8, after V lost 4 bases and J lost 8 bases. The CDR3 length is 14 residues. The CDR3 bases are TGTGCCAGCAGCGAGGGGACAGTCACCGAAAAACTGTTTTTT. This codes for CASSEGTVTEKLFF.

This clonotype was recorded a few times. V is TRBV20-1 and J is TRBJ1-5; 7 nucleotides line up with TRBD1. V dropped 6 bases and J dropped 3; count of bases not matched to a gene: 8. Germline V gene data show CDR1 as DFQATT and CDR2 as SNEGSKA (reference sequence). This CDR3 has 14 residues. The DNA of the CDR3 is TGCAGTGCGCTTACAGGGGCCCTCAATCAGCCCCAGCATTTT. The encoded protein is CSALTGALNQPQHF.

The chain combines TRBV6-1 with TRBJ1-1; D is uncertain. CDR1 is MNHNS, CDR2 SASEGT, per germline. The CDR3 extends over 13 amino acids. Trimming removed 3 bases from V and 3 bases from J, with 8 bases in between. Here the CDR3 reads CASSDQVDTEAFF. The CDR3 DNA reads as TGTGCCAGCAGTGACCAGGTCGACACTGAAGCTTTCTTT.

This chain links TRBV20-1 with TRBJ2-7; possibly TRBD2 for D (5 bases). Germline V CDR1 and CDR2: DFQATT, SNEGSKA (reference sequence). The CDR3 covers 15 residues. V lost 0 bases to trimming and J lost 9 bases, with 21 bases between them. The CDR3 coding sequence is TGCAGTGCTAGAGATCTCCGGAGACGGGGTGTGGCGCAGTACTTC. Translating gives CSARDLRRRGVAQYF.

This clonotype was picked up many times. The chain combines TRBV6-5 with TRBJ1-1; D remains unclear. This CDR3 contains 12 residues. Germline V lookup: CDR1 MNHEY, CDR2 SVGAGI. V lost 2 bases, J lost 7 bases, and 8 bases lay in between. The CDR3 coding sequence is TGTGCCAGCAGTTACGCGCGGGGTGAAGCTTTCTTT. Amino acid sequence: CASSYARGEAFF.

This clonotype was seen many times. CDR3 loop: CASSLAQGTEAFF. The CDR3 region has the DNA TGTGCCAGCAGCTTGGCACAGGGGACTGAAGCTTTCTTT. V usage is TRBV7-2 and J usage is TRBJ1-1, with 7 nucleotides matching TRBD1. Germline V gives CDR1 SGHTA, CDR2 FQGNSA. The CDR3 runs 13 residues. Trimming cost V 3 bases and J 5 bases; bases outside gene matches: 3. Together with reference TRBV7-2 and TRBJ1-1, the CDR3 gives the full variable domain: GAGVSQSPSNKVTEKGKDVELRCDPISGHTALYWYRQSLGQGLEFLIYFQGNSAPDKSGLPSDRFSAERTGGSVSTLTIQRTQQEDSAVYLCASSLAQGTEAFFGQGTRLTVV.

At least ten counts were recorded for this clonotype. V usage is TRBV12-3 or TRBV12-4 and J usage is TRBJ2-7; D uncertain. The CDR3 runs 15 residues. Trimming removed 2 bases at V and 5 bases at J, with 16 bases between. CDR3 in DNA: TGTGCCAGCAGTTTAAGGGTATTGGGATCCCACGAGCAGTACTTC. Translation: CASSLRVLGSHEQYF.

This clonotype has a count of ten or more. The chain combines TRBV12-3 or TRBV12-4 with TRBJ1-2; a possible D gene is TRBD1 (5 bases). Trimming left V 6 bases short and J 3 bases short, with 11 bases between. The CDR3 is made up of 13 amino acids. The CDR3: CASSLQVYYGYTF. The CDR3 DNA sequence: TGTGCCAGCAGCCTACAGGTTTACTATGGCTACACCTTC.

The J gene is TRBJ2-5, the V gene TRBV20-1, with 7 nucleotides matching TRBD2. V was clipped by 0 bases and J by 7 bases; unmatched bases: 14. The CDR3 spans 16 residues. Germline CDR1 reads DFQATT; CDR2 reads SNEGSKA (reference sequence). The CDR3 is CSARDRGDWSLLTQYF. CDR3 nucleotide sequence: TGCAGTGCTAGAGATCGGGGGGACTGGAGCTTGTTGACCCAGTACTTC.

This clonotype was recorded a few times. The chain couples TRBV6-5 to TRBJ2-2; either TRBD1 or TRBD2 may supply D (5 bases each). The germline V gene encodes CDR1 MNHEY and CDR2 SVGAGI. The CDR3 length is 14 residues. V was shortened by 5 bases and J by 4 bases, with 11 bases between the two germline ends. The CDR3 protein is CASSTRQFTGELFF. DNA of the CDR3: TGTGCCAGCAGTACTAGACAGTTCACCGGGGAGCTGTTTTTT.

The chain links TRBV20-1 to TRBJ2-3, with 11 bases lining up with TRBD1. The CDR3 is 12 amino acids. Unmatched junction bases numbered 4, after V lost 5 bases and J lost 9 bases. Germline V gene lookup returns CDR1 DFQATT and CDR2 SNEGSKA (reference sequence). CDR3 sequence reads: CSAGDRGYTQYF. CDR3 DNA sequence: TGCAGTGCTGGGGACAGGGGGTACACGCAGTATTTT.

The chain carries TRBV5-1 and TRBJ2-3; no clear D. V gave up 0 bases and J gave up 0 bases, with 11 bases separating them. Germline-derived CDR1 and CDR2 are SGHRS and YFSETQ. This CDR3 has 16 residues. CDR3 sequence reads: CASSLVTQFSTDTQYF. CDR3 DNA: TGCGCCAGCAGCTTGGTAACGCAGTTCAGCACAGATACGCAGTATTTT.

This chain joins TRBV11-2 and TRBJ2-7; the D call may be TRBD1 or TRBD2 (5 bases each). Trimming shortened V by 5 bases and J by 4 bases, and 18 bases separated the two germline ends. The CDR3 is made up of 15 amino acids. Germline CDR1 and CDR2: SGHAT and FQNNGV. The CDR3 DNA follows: TGTGCCAGCAGCGGGGGAGCGGACCTCGAATACGAGCAGTACTTC. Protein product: CASSGGADLEYEQYF.

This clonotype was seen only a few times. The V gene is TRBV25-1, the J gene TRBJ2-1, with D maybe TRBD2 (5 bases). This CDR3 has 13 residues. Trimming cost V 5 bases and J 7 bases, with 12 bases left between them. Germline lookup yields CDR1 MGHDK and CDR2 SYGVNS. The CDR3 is CASSTDLGNEQFF. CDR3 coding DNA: TGTGCCAGCAGTACGGACTTAGGGAATGAGCAGTTCTTC.

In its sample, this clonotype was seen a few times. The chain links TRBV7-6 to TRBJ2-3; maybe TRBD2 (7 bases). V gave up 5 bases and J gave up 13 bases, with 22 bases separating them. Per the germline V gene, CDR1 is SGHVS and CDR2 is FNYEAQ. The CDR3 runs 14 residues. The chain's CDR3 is CASSPARGASSKYF. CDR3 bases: TGTGCCAGCAGCCCCGCCCGGGGGGCCTCAAGCAAGTATTTT.

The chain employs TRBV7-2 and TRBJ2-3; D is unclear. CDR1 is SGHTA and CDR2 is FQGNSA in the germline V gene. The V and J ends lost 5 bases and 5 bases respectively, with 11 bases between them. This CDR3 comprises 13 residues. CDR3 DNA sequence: TGTGCCAGCAGCCCGGGTTGGGAAGATACGCAGTATTTT. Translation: CASSPGWEDTQYF.

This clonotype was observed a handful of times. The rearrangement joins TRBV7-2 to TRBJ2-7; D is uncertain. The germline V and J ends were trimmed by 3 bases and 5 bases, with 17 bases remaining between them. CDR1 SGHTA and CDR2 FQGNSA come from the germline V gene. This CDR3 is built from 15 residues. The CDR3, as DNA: TGTGCCAGCAGCTTGTCAGGAGTACTTAGGGACGAGCAGTACTTC. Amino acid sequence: CASSLSGVLRDEQYF.

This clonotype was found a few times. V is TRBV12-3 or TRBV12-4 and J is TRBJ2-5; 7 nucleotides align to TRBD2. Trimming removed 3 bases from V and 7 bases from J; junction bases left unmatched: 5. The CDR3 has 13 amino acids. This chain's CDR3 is CASSLSSGRTQYF. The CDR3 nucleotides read TGTGCCAGCAGTTTGTCTAGCGGAAGGACCCAGTACTTC.

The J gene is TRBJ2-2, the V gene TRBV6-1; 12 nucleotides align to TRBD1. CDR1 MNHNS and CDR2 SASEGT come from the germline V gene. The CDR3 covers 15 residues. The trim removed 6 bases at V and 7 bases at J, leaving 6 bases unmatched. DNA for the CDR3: TGTGCCAGCAGCCGGGACAGGGGGCGGGTCGGGGAGCTGTTTTTT. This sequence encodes CASSRDRGRVGELFF.

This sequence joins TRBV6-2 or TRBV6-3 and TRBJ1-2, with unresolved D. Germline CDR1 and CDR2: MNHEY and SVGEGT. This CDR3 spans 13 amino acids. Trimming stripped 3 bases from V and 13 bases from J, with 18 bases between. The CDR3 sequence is CASSYEVTTGCTF. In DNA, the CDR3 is TGTGCCAGCAGTTATGAGGTTACGACCGGGTGCACCTTC.

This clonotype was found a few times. CDR3 region: CSACMQRYEQFF. The CDR3 nucleotides read TGCAGTGCTTGCATGCAGAGGTATGAGCAGTTCTTC. J is TRBJ2-1 and V is TRBV20-1; unclear D gene. The length of the CDR3 is 12 residues. Trimming removed 5 bases at V and 8 bases at J, with 13 bases between. Germline CDR1 DFQATT, CDR2 SNEGSKA (reference sequence).

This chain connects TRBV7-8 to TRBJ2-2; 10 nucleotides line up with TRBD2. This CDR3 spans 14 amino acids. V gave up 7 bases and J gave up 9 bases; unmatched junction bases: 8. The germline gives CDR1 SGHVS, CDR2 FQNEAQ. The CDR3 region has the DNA TGTGCCAGCACCTCAGTAGCGGGAGGCAGGGAGCTGTTTTTT. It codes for CASTSVAGGRELFF.

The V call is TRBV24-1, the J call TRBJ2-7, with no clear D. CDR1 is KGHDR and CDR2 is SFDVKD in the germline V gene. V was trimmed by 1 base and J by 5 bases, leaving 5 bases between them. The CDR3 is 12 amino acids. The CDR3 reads CATSDFRDEQYF. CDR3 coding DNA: TGTGCCACCAGTGATTTCAGAGACGAGCAGTACTTC.